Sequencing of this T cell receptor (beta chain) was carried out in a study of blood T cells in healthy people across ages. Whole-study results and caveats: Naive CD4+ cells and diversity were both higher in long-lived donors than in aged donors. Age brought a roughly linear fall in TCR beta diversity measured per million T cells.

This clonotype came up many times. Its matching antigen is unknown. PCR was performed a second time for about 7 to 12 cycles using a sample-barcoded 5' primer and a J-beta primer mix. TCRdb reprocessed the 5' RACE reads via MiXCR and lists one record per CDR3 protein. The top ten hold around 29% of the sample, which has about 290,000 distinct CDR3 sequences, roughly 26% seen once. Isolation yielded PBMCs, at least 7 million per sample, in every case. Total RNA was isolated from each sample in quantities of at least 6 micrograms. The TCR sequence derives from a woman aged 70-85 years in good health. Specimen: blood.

CDR3 residues: CASSLTLAGTFEQYF. Written as DNA, the CDR3 is TGTGCCAGCAGCCTAACACTAGCCGGTACCTTCGAGCAGTACTTC. The rearrangement uses TRBV14 and TRBJ2-7, with D possibly being TRBD2 (6 bases). The CDR3 has 15 amino acids. Trimming stripped 4 bases from V and 6 bases from J, with 19 bases between. From germline, CDR1 is SGHDN and CDR2 FVKESK.